This T cell receptor beta chain was sequenced for a study of T-cell memory formation after mild COVID-19. Study-level points and caveats: Clonal second-wave expansions that peaked on day 37 had unconfirmed SARS-CoV-2 specificity.

One entry per CDR3 protein results from TCRdb running MiXCR on the 5' RACE reads. In the table there are fewer than 350,000 distinct CDR3 sequences, roughly 8% of which are singletons. There are many counts of this clonotype. Its antigen is as yet unknown. The sequenced sample consisted of PBMCs or a T cell subset sorted from them (not recorded which). The TCR was taken from a man aged 18 to 30 who had mild COVID-19 (a few samples of this study predate the infection). Cell type and time point are not known.

As DNA, the CDR3 is TGTGCCAGCAGCTCCACAGCAGGCTCCTACGAGCAGTACTTC. It translates to CASSSTAGSYEQYF. The V call is TRBV7-2, the J call TRBJ2-7; D is undetermined. The CDR3 is 14 residues long. The germline CDR1 and CDR2 sequences are SGHTA and FQGNSA. Trimming left V 4 bases short and J 0 bases short, with 10 bases between.